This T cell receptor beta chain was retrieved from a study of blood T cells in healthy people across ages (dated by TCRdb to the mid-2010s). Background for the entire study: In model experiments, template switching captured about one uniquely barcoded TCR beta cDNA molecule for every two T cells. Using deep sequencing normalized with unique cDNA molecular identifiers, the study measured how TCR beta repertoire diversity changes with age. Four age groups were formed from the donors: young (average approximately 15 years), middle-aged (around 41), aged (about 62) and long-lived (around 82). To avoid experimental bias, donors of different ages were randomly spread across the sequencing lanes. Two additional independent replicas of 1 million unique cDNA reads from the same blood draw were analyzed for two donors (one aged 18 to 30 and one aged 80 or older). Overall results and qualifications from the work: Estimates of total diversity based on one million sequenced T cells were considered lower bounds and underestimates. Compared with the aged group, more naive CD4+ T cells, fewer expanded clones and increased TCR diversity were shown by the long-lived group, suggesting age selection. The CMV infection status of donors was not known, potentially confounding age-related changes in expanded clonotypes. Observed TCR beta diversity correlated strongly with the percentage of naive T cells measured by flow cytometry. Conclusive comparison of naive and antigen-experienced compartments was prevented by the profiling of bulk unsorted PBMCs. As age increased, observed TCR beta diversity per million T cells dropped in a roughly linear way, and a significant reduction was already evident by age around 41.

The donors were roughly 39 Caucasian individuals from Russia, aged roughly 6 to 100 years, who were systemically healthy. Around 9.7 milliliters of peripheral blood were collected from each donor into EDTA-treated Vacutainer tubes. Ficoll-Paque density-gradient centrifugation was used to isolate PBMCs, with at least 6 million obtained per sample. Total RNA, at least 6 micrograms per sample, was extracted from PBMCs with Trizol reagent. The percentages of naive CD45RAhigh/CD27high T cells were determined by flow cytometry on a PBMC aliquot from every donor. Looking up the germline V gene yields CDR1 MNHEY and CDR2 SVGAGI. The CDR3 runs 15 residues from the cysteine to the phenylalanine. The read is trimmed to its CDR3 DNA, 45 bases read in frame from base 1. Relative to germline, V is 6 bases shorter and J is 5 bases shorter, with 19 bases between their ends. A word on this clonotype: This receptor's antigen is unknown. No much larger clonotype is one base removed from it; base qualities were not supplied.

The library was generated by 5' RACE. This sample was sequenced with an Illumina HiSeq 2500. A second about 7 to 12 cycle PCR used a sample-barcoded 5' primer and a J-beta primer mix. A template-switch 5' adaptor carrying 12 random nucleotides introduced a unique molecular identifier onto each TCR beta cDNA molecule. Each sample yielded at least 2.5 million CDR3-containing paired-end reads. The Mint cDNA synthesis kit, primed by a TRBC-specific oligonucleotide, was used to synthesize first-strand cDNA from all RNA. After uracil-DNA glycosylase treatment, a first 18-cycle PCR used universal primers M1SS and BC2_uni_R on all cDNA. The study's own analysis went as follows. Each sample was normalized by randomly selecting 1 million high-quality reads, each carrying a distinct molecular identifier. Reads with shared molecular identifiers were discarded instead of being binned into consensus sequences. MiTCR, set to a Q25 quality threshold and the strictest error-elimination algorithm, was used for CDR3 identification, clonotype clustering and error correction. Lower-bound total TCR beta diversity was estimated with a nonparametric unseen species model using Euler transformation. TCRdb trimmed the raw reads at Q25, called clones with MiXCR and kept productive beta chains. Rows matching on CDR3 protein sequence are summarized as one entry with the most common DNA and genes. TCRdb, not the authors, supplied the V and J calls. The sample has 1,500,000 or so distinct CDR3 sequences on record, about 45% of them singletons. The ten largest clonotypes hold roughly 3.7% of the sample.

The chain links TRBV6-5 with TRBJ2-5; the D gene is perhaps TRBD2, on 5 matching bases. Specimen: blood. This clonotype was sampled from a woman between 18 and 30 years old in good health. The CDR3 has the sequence CASSPSRVVAETQYF. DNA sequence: TGTGCCAGCAGCCCCTCGCGTGTGGTAGCGGAGACCCAGTACTTC.